A single T cell receptor (beta chain) is shown here with its context. The antigen is undetermined. Stated treatment: oral pan-JAK inhibitor, 5-10 mg twice daily. Peripheral blood samples and lesional scalp punch biopsies were obtained from alopecia areata patients. Isolated RNA was reverse transcribed into cDNA used as the sequencing template. Assay: immunoSEQ multiplex PCR; the TCRdb copy retains only in-frame clones and omits some. The sample lists fewer than 110,000 clones; roughly 56% were seen once. This entry is derived from a study of CD8+ T cells in alopecia areata. Regarding the study as a whole: Scalp lesions, especially in alopecia totalis/universalis, had higher clonality than normal scalp.

The germline V and J ends were trimmed by 4 bases and 3 bases, with 22 bases remaining between them. The length of the CDR3 is 16 residues. Germline CDR1 is GTSNPN and CDR2 is SVGIG (reference sequence). Sequencing used CD8+ T cells sorted from blood, obtained at approximately week 56, from a patient treated with tofacitinib. This TCR was recovered from a human donor with alopecia areata. The V call is TRBV30, the J call TRBJ2-7, with TRBD1 as a possible D gene (6 bases). CDR3: CAWTPRGTGLLYEQYF. For the CDR3, the DNA is TGTGCCTGGACCCCCAGAGGAACAGGGTTACTCTACGAGCAGTACTTC.